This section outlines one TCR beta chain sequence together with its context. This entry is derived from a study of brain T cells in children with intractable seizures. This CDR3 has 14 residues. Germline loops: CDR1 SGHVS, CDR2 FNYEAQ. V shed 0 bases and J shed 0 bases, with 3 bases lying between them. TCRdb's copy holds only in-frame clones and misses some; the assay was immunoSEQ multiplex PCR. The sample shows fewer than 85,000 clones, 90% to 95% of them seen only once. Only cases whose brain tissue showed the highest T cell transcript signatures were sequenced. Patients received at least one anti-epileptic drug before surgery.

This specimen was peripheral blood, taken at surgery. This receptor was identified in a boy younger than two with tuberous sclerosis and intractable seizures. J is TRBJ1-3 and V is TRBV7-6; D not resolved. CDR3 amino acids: CASSLAGSGNTIYF. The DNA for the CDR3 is TGTGCCAGCAGCTTAGCGGGCTCTGGAAACACCATATATTTT.